The 9 T cell receptor beta chains below come from one sample, sequenced in a study of human T cells and chemical hapten exposure. Time point noted: healthy volunteer bleed at 2 weeks. Extraction of total RNA was performed on unfractionated whole blood. In TCRdb, the RACE reads were re-called with MiXCR into one record per CDR3 protein. The sample lists tens of thousands of distinct CDR3 sequences, approximately 8.2% seen once, with approximately 2.9% in the top ten. The sequenced sample was whole blood. The source of these receptors is a female donor in good health. Some clones in this sample may be carry-over from other donors' samples.

Regarding this clonotype: A much more abundant neighbour one base away suggests this may be a read error. The chain couples TRBV7-8 to TRBJ1-1, with a possible D match to TRBD1 (6 bases). The CDR3 contains 13 residues. V shed 2 bases and J shed 11 bases, with 15 bases lying between them. Germline lookup yields CDR1 SGHVS and CDR2 FQNEAQ. This CDR3 is CASSLQGTKDAFF. The CDR3, as DNA: TGTGCCAGCAGCTTACAGGGGACAAAAGACGCTTTCTTT.

This clonotype was recorded many times. The chain uses TRBV20-1 and TRBJ2-1; no definite D call. Germline CDR1 is DFQATT and CDR2 is SNEGSKA (reference sequence). The length of the CDR3 is 11 residues. Trimming left V 0 bases short and J 15 bases short, with 12 bases between. The CDR3 bases are TGCAGTGCTAGAGAGACCTCATATCTGTTCTTC. This codes for CSARETSYLFF.

The table lists this clonotype with many counts. This chain joins TRBV10-2 and TRBJ2-7; tentatively, D is TRBD1 or TRBD2 (5 bases each). The V and J ends lost 1 base and 3 bases respectively, with 10 bases between them. The CDR3 has 14 residues. The germline CDR1 and CDR2 sequences are WSHSY and SAAADI. The CDR3 sequence is CASSELGRHYEQYF. CDR3 bases: TGCGCCAGCAGTGAGTTGGGACGGCACTACGAGCAGTACTTC.

The J gene is TRBJ2-3, the V gene TRBV28, with 11 nucleotides matching TRBD2. Looked up from germline, CDR1 is MDHEN and CDR2 is SYDVKM. J gave up 5 bases and V 3 bases, and 7 bases lay outside the gene matches. The CDR3 consists of 16 residues. The CDR3 is CASSFALAGGQDTQYF. CDR3 in DNA: TGTGCCAGCAGTTTCGCCCTAGCGGGAGGTCAAGATACGCAGTATTTT. Filled out from reference TRBV28 and TRBJ2-3, the complete variable domain reads DVKVTQSSRYLVKRTGEKVFLECVQDMDHENMFWYRQDPGLGLRLIYFSYDVKMKEKGDIPEGYSVSREKKERFSLILESASTNQTSMYLCASSFALAGGQDTQYFGPGTRLTVL.

This clonotype was observed a handful of times. J is TRBJ2-1 and V is TRBV3-1; the match to TRBD2 covers 8 bases. CDR1 and CDR2 (germline): LGHDT, YNNKEL (reference sequence). Losses at the gene ends were 4 bases for V and 0 bases for J; bases not matched to a gene: 14. This CDR3 contains 19 residues. CDR3 loop: CASSPGAAGVGSSYNEQFF. In nucleotides, the CDR3 is TGTGCCAGCAGCCCAGGGGCAGCGGGAGTCGGGAGCTCCTACAATGAGCAGTTCTTC.

This clonotype has ten or more counts. This rearrangement joins TRBV7-9 to TRBJ2-2; no firm D call. CDR1 and CDR2 from the germline V gene are SEHNR and FQNEAQ (reference sequence). The CDR3 extends over 12 amino acids. V gave up 3 bases and J gave up 5 bases, with 4 bases separating them. DNA of the CDR3: TGTGCCAGCAGCTTCCTGACCGGGGAGCTGTTTTTT. Translated, it gives CASSFLTGELFF.

There are a few counts of this clonotype. J is TRBJ2-4 and V is TRBV7-2; no firm D call. The CDR3 has 15 amino acids. CDR1 and CDR2 from the germline V gene are SGHTA and FQGNSA. V gave up 1 base and J gave up 5 bases, with 12 bases separating them. The CDR3 DNA is TGTGCCAGCAGCTTAGGGACCCGCTCTGAAAACATTCAGTACTTC. This gives the protein CASSLGTRSENIQYF.

The chain has TRBV4-2 and TRBJ1-4, with D maybe TRBD1 (6 bases). V was trimmed by 1 base and J by 8 bases, leaving 14 bases between them. The CDR3 has 15 amino acids. Germline V lookup: CDR1 LGHNA, CDR2 YNFKEQ. This CDR3 reads CASSQARGVGEKLFF. In DNA, the CDR3 is TGTGCCAGCAGCCAAGCCAGGGGAGTTGGCGAAAAACTGTTTTTT.

The chain joins TRBV2 to TRBJ2-5, with a tentative D call TRBD1 (6 bases). Trimming pared 10 bases from V and 0 bases from J, leaving 9 bases between. The CDR3 length is 12 residues. Looked up from germline, CDR1 is SNHLY and CDR2 is FYNNEI. This chain's CDR3 is CATRDNQETQYF. For the CDR3, the DNA is TGTGCCACCCGGGACAACCAAGAGACCCAGTACTTC.